This T cell receptor beta chain emerged from a study of shared clonotypes between healthy human individuals. Trimming cost V 1 base and J 9 bases; bases outside gene matches: 15. The CDR3 runs to 15 residues. Germline V lookup: CDR1 GTSNPN, CDR2 SVGIG (reference sequence). Sequenced by immunoSEQ multiplex PCR; TCRdb stores in-frame clones only, minus some. The sample lists 2 million to 2.5 million clones; 80% to 95% were seen once. The receptor comes from a man younger than 35 in good health. Some clones in this sample may be carry-over from other donors' samples. The V and J genes are TRBV30 and TRBJ2-7; 7 bases match TRBD1. Sequencing input: naive CD4+ T cells from PBMCs. As to subset: CD45RA+ positively selected. DNA of the CDR3: TGTGCCTGGAGTGAGACAGGGATTACTATTACGAGGCAGTACTTC. Translating it yields CAWSETGITITRQYF.